The 20 T cell receptor beta chains below were found in one sample sequenced in a study of blood T cell repertoires in COVID-19. Using immunoSEQ multiplex PCR, the repertoire was profiled, and TCRdb retains in-frame clones only, with some absent. The sample yields under 100,000 clones, 85% to 90% seen once. Material: peripheral blood. These receptor sequences come from a human donor in a cohort sampled during active COVID-19.

The chain has TRBV18 and TRBJ1-1; D gene unclear. CDR3 size: 16 residues. Per germline, CDR1 KGHSH and CDR2 LQKENI. Trimming cost V 1 base and J 1 base, with 13 bases left between them. CDR3 loop: CASSPLATTSNTEAFF. The DNA of the CDR3 is TGTGCCAGCTCACCACTTGCGACAACCTCGAACACTGAAGCTTTCTTT.

The chain uses TRBV10-3 and TRBJ1-1; a weak D match, TRBD1 (6 bases). Germline V gene data show CDR1 as ENHRY and CDR2 as SYGVKD. V lost 6 bases, J lost 3 bases, and 14 bases lay in between. The CDR3 length is 14 residues. CDR3 DNA: TGTGCCATCAGCGCAGGGGATTTGGACACTGAAGCTTTCTTT. Translating it yields CAISAGDLDTEAFF.

The chain has TRBV3-1 (or the pseudogene TRBV3-2) and TRBJ2-1, with 13 nucleotides matching TRBD2. Trimming cost V 5 bases and J 0 bases; bases outside gene matches: 4. CDR3 size: 17 residues. Germline lookup yields CDR1 LGHDT and CDR2 YNNKEL (reference sequence). CDR3 residues: CASSYRTSGSSYNEQFF. The CDR3 DNA sequence: TGTGCCAGCAGCTATCGGACTAGCGGGAGCTCCTACAATGAGCAGTTCTTC.

The chain carries TRBV19 and TRBJ1-2; no firm D call. V lost 4 bases, J lost 6 bases, and 12 bases lay in between. Germline lookup yields CDR1 LNHDA and CDR2 SQIVND (reference sequence). CDR3 length: 13 residues. CDR3 bases: TGTGCCAGTAGTAAATTGGGCCTGGATGGCTACACCTTC. Encoded protein: CASSKLGLDGYTF.

The V call is TRBV29-1, the J call TRBJ2-3; the match to TRBD1 covers 8 bases. The V gene's germline CDR1 is SQVTM and CDR2 ANQGSEA. V was clipped by 7 bases and J by 5 bases; unmatched bases: 11. The length of the CDR3 is 14 residues. The CDR3 nucleotides are TGCAGCGCGACGGGACAGGCCAGTGGAGATACGCAGTATTTT. Protein sequence: CSATGQASGDTQYF.

The chain has TRBV3-1 (or the pseudogene TRBV3-2) and TRBJ2-1, with TRBD2 matching over 15 bases. The V segment lost 0 bases and the J segment 15 bases; nucleotides outside the gene matches: 12. The CDR3 spans 17 residues. Germline V gives CDR1 LGHDT, CDR2 YNNKEL (reference sequence). CDR3 residues: CASSQDSGTSGRSRPFF. The CDR3 DNA follows: TGTGCCAGCAGCCAAGACTCCGGGACTAGCGGGAGGTCTAGACCGTTCTTC.

The chain uses TRBV19 and TRBJ2-1; 7 bases match TRBD2. The J segment lost 8 bases and the V segment lost 1 base, leaving 8 bases of the junction unmatched. Germline assignment: CDR1 LNHDA and CDR2 SQIVND (reference sequence). The CDR3 totals 15 residues. CDR3 amino acids: CASSIVEAGRDEQFF. CDR3 DNA: TGTGCCAGTAGTATAGTGGAAGCGGGAAGGGATGAGCAGTTCTTC.

This rearrangement joins TRBV5-1 to TRBJ2-7; D is uncertain. CDR3 length: 13 residues. The V and J ends lost 0 bases and 5 bases respectively, with 9 bases between them. Germline V lookup: CDR1 SGHRS, CDR2 YFSETQ. The CDR3 nucleotides read TGCGCCAGCAGCTTGGACAGTTCCAACGAGCAGTACTTC. It translates to CASSLDSSNEQYF.

The chain uses TRBV27 and TRBJ2-1; 7 bases align to TRBD1. Germline CDR1 reads MNHEY; CDR2 reads SMNVEV (reference sequence). This CDR3 comprises 12 residues. The V and J ends lost 10 bases and 8 bases, in that order; junction bases with no gene match: 8. The CDR3 loop is CAIKTGRHEQFF. CDR3 bases: TGTGCCATCAAGACAGGGAGACATGAGCAGTTCTTC.

The sample holds a few counts of this clone. The chain couples TRBV6-4 to TRBJ1-6; a weak D match, TRBD1 (6 bases). This CDR3 is 13 amino acids long. Germline-derived CDR1 and CDR2 are MRHNA and SNTAGT. V gave up 4 bases and J gave up 6 bases, with 7 bases separating them. CDR3 in DNA: TGTGCCAGCAGTGGACAGGTTAATTCACCCCTCCACTTT. This sequence encodes CASSGQVNSPLHF.

V gene TRBV29-1 combines with J gene TRBJ1-1; 7 bases map to TRBD1. From germline, CDR1 is SQVTM and CDR2 ANQGSEA. CDR3 length: 13 amino acids. The V segment lost 7 bases and the J segment 5 bases; nucleotides outside the gene matches: 10. CDR3 loop: CSGAEQGNTEAFF. The CDR3 DNA follows: TGCAGCGGGGCGGAACAGGGGAATACTGAAGCTTTCTTT.

This sequence joins TRBV2 and TRBJ2-1, with TRBD2 as a possible D gene (6 bases). CDR3 length: 14 amino acids. The V and J ends lost 6 bases and 6 bases respectively, with 15 bases between them. Germline loops: CDR1 SNHLY, CDR2 FYNNEI. Here the CDR3 reads CASSDWQAGNEQFF. In DNA, the CDR3 is TGTGCCAGCAGCGACTGGCAAGCGGGCAATGAGCAGTTCTTC.

This chain connects TRBV6-5 to TRBJ1-2; no definite D call. The CDR3 spans 13 residues. CDR1 is MNHEY, CDR2 SVGAGI, per germline. The V gene lost 5 bases and the J gene lost 3 bases, with 10 bases spanning the gap. Here the CDR3 reads CASSPLVDYGYTF. CDR3 coding DNA: TGTGCCAGCAGTCCACTGGTCGACTATGGCTACACCTTC.

The rearrangement links TRBV2 to TRBJ2-7; tentatively, D is TRBD2 (5 bases). V dropped 4 bases and J dropped 2 bases, with 15 bases sitting between them. Looked up from germline, CDR1 is SNHLY and CDR2 is FYNNEI. CDR3 length: 15 amino acids. This CDR3 is CASSGPGVGPYEQYF. The CDR3 DNA follows: TGTGCCAGCAGTGGGCCCGGGGTTGGGCCCTACGAGCAGTACTTC.

This clone was counted between two and nine times. This chain joins TRBV3-1 (or the pseudogene TRBV3-2) and TRBJ1-5; the D is unclear. The germline V and J ends were trimmed by 1 base and 4 bases, with 20 bases remaining between them. The germline gives CDR1 LGHDT, CDR2 YNNKEL (reference sequence). CDR3 size: 18 residues. CDR3: CASSQGISRESGNQPQHF. Written as DNA, the CDR3 is TGTGCCAGCAGCCAAGGGATTTCGCGGGAATCGGGGAATCAGCCCCAGCATTTT.

The chain carries TRBV15 and TRBJ1-1; no definite D call. V was cut by 5 bases and J by 2 bases, with 15 bases left in between. CDR3 length: 15 residues. The germline CDR1 and CDR2 sequences are LNHNV and YYDKDF (reference sequence). The CDR3 bases are TGTGCCACCAGCCCGCCGGGCGGGGTTAACACTGAAGCTTTCTTT. Residues: CATSPPGGVNTEAFF.

The chain has TRBV9 and TRBJ1-1; D uncertain. Germline V gene lookup returns CDR1 SGDLS and CDR2 YYNGEE. The ends were cut back, 0 bases at V and 6 bases at J, with 12 bases in the middle. CDR3 length: 14 residues. Here the CDR3 reads CASSVAEGGSEAFF. In DNA, the CDR3 is TGTGCCAGCAGCGTAGCTGAGGGAGGATCTGAAGCTTTCTTT.

This chain connects TRBV7-3 to TRBJ2-1; perhaps TRBD2 as D (5 bases). This CDR3 region has 13 residues. Germline assignment: CDR1 SGHTA and CDR2 FQGTGA. The germline V and J ends were trimmed by 0 bases and 9 bases, with 9 bases remaining between them. The CDR3 region is CASSLTAGSEQFF. In nucleotides, the CDR3 is TGTGCCAGCAGCTTAACGGCGGGTAGTGAGCAGTTCTTC.

This clone turned up a few times. The chain links TRBV4-1 to TRBJ2-1, with D tentatively TRBD2 (5 bases). Trimming pared 0 bases from V and 0 bases from J, leaving 6 bases between. Germline CDR1 MGHRA, CDR2 YSYEKL. The CDR3 consists of 15 residues. CDR3 sequence reads: CASSQDSASYNEQFF. The CDR3 coding sequence is TGCGCCAGCAGCCAAGATAGCGCCTCCTACAATGAGCAGTTCTTC.

This sequence joins TRBV6-5 and TRBJ2-7, with D possibly being TRBD1 (6 bases). Germline V lookup: CDR1 MNHEY, CDR2 SVGAGI. The CDR3 has 14 amino acids. Trimming removed 5 bases at V and 5 bases at J, with 16 bases between. CDR3 nucleotide sequence: TGTGCCAGCAGTCCGGGACACGAGCCGGACGAGCAGTACTTC. Protein sequence: CASSPGHEPDEQYF.